Presented here are 23 T cell receptor beta chains from one specimen sequenced in a study of long-term antiretroviral therapy in people with HIV. Survey-level resolution applied to immunoSEQ assay v3.0. The data were produced by immunoSEQ multiplex PCR, yet TCRdb's version contains in-frame clones alone and is incomplete. This table holds over 10,000 clones, 79% found once. The sample was unsorted PBMCs, taken 0.8 years before starting antiretroviral therapy. Every receptor here comes from a middle-aged woman with HIV.

The CDR3 DNA reads as TGTGCCAGCAGCCCAGGGACCGTAACCTACGAGCAGTACTTC. Its translation is CASSPGTVTYEQYF. The chain recombines TRBV5-6 with TRBJ2-7; D might be TRBD1 or TRBD2, each matching 5 bases. The CDR3 is 14 residues long. V lost 4 bases, J lost 2 bases, and 13 bases lay in between. CDR1 and CDR2 from the germline V gene are SGHDT and YYEEEE. Full variable domain (rest looked up from reference TRBV5-6 and TRBJ2-7): DAGVTQSPTHLIKTRGQQVTLRCSPKSGHDTVSWYQQALGQGPQFIFQYYEEEERQRGNFPDRFSGHQFPNYSSELNVNALLLGDSALYLCASSPGTVTYEQYFGPGTRLTVT.

The chain recombines TRBV6-5 with TRBJ2-1, with D perhaps given as TRBD1 or TRBD2 (5 bases each). V was shortened by 5 bases and J by 12 bases, with 23 bases between the two germline ends. The CDR3 extends over 15 amino acids. The V gene's germline CDR1 is MNHEY and CDR2 SVGAGI. CDR3 sequence (DNA): TGTGCCAGCAGTCCCGACGGTGGGGGATATGGATTGCAGTTCTTC. Translating it yields CASSPDGGGYGLQFF.

This rearrangement joins TRBV7-9 to TRBJ2-2; D unresolved. The V and J ends lost 0 bases and 6 bases respectively, with 5 bases between them. The CDR3 is 13 amino acids. Germline V gene lookup returns CDR1 SEHNR and CDR2 FQNEAQ (reference sequence). Here the CDR3 reads CASSLAGSGELFF. CDR3 nucleotides: TGTGCCAGCAGCTTAGCAGGGTCCGGGGAGCTGTTTTTT. Full variable domain (rest looked up from reference TRBV7-9 and TRBJ2-2): DTGVSQNPRHKITKRGQNVTFRCDPISEHNRLYWYRQTLGQGPEFLTYFQNEAQLEKSRLLSDRFSAERPKGSFSTLEIQRTEQGDSAMYLCASSLAGSGELFFGEGSRLTVL.

The chain has TRBV11-1 and TRBJ2-1; perhaps TRBD2 as D (5 bases). The CDR3 loop spans 12 amino acids. In germline, CDR1 is SGHAT, CDR2 FQDESV (reference sequence). The ends were cut back, 3 bases at V and 8 bases at J, with 8 bases in the middle. DNA of the CDR3: TGTGCCAGCAGCTTCGAGGGAGATGAGCAGTTCTTC. Encoded protein: CASSFEGDEQFF.

The J gene is TRBJ2-7, the V gene TRBV5-4; either TRBD1 or TRBD2 may fit D (5 bases each). Looked up from germline, CDR1 is SGHNT and CDR2 is YYREEE (reference sequence). V dropped 0 bases and J dropped 0 bases, with 10 bases sitting between them. The CDR3 is 15 amino acids. This CDR3 is CASSLDPGTSYEQYF. The CDR3 DNA reads TGTGCCAGCAGCTTGGATCCCGGGACCTCCTACGAGCAGTACTTC.

The chain combines TRBV6-6 with TRBJ1-4, with 9 bases matching TRBD1. The CDR3 has 15 residues. V lost 8 bases, J lost 4 bases, and 8 bases stayed unmatched. CDR1 MNHNY and CDR2 SVGAGI come from the germline V gene (reference sequence). The CDR3 region has the DNA TGTGCCAGCGGCTCTCAGACAGGGGGTAATGAAAAACTGTTTTTT. It encodes CASGSQTGGNEKLFF.

This clone was observed a handful of times. The chain recombines TRBV7-9 with TRBJ2-5, with 16 bases matching TRBD2. The CDR3 contains 17 residues. Trimming removed 5 bases from V and 0 bases from J; junction bases left unmatched: 3. Germline assignment: CDR1 SEHNR and CDR2 FQNEAQ (reference sequence). CDR3 sequence: CASSPGLAGGNQETQYF. The CDR3 coding sequence is TGTGCCAGCAGCCCGGGACTAGCGGGAGGGAACCAAGAGACCCAGTACTTC.

The chain recombines TRBV2 with TRBJ1-1; perhaps TRBD1 as D (6 bases). The CDR3 consists of 14 residues. The V end lost 6 bases, the J end lost 0 bases, and 11 bases lay between the germline ends. Germline V CDR1 and CDR2: SNHLY, FYNNEI. Here the CDR3 DNA reads TGTGCCAGCAGCAAGGACAGAGTGAACACTGAAGCTTTCTTT. As protein: CASSKDRVNTEAFF.

V is TRBV7-9 and J is TRBJ2-5; D may be TRBD1 (5 bases). CDR1 SEHNR and CDR2 FQNEAQ come from the germline V gene (reference sequence). This CDR3 has 16 residues. The V gene lost 5 bases and the J gene lost 1 base, with 17 bases spanning the gap. Here the CDR3 DNA reads TGTGCCAGCAGCCAGACATCAGGGTGGGCCCAAGAGACCCAGTACTTC. Translated, it gives CASSQTSGWAQETQYF.

V is TRBV7-9 and J is TRBJ2-1, with TRBD1 identical over 8 bases. The CDR3 length is 11 residues. Germline V gives CDR1 SEHNR, CDR2 FQNEAQ (reference sequence). J was trimmed by 15 bases and V by 5 bases; bases with no gene match: 6. Written as DNA, the CDR3 is TGTGCCAGCAGCCTAGGACAGGGCACGTTCTTC. Its protein product is CASSLGQGTFF. Complete variable domain (other parts from reference TRBV7-9 and TRBJ2-1): DTGVSQNPRHKITKRGQNVTFRCDPISEHNRLYWYRQTLGQGPEFLTYFQNEAQLEKSRLLSDRFSAERPKGSFSTLEIQRTEQGDSAMYLCASSLGQGTFFGPGTRLTVL.

The chain uses TRBV6-1 and TRBJ2-7; D possibly corresponds to TRBD2 (5 bases). V lost 0 bases to trimming and J lost 3 bases, with 9 bases between them. The CDR3 is 14 amino acids. The germline V gene encodes CDR1 MNHNS and CDR2 SASEGT. The CDR3: CASSEARLFYEQYF. The CDR3 DNA sequence: TGTGCCAGCAGTGAAGCGCGACTATTCTACGAGCAGTACTTC.

The rearrangement links TRBV5-1 to TRBJ1-2; 7 nucleotides agree with TRBD1. The length of the CDR3 is 13 residues. CDR1 is SGHRS and CDR2 is YFSETQ in the germline V gene. J lost 8 bases, V lost 0 bases, and 4 bases had no gene match. The CDR3 region is CASSLEGQRGYTF. In DNA, the CDR3 is TGCGCCAGCAGCTTGGAGGGACAGAGGGGCTACACCTTC.

The chain carries TRBV19 and TRBJ2-5; TRBD1 matches 7 bases. The CDR3 runs 16 residues. V was pared by 3 bases and J by 5 bases, with 12 bases of the junction left unmatched. Germline CDR1 is LNHDA and CDR2 is SQIVND (reference sequence). This chain's CDR3 is CASSIAQPGQKETQYF. CDR3 in DNA: TGTGCCAGTAGTATCGCACAACCGGGACAGAAGGAGACCCAGTACTTC.

The rearrangement links TRBV19 to TRBJ2-1; no definite D call. Germline CDR1 and CDR2: LNHDA and SQIVND (reference sequence). The V end was cut by 6 bases, the J end by 9 bases, with 9 bases between. The CDR3 sequence is 11 residues long. The CDR3 DNA follows: TGTGCCAGTAGCGAGTGGGGTGAGCAGTTCTTC. Its protein product is CASSEWGEQFF.

This sequence joins TRBV5-1 and TRBJ1-1; D uncertain. Trimming took off 0 bases at V and 3 bases at J, with 9 bases between the two ends. The germline gives CDR1 SGHRS, CDR2 YFSETQ. The CDR3 runs 14 residues. The CDR3 reads CASSLAWRDTEAFF. In DNA form, the CDR3 reads TGCGCCAGCAGCTTGGCCTGGAGGGACACTGAAGCTTTCTTT.

This clone was seen a few times. This sequence joins TRBV7-2 and TRBJ2-4; 11 bases fit TRBD1. This CDR3 is built from 16 residues. CDR1 and CDR2 from the germline V gene are SGHTA and FQGNSA. The V segment lost 3 bases and the J segment 0 bases; nucleotides outside the gene matches: 1. In nucleotides, the CDR3 is TGTGCCAGCAGCTTGGGACAGGGGGTAGCCAAAAACATTCAGTACTTC. Translated, it gives CASSLGQGVAKNIQYF.

The chain recombines TRBV19 with TRBJ2-2; 7 nucleotides line up with TRBD2. This CDR3 has 15 amino acids. Germline lookup yields CDR1 LNHDA and CDR2 SQIVND (reference sequence). Trimming at V came to 7 bases and at J to 3 bases, leaving 8 bases not matched to a gene. The CDR3, as DNA: TGTGCCAGTACGTTCGCGGGAGTCGACACCGGGGAGCTGTTTTTT. Its protein is CASTFAGVDTGELFF.

This clone was detected only a few times. CDR3 in DNA: TGCGCCAGCAGCCAAGATCGAGGATACGAGCAGTACTTC. Its translation is CASSQDRGYEQYF. The rearrangement joins TRBV4-1 to TRBJ2-7; the D is unclear. There are 13 residues in the CDR3. Germline V gene sequence: CDR1 MGHRA, CDR2 YSYEKL. V dropped 0 bases and J dropped 4 bases, with 7 bases sitting between them.

This rearrangement joins TRBV19 to TRBJ1-5; D unresolved. The length of the CDR3 is 17 residues. The germline CDR1 and CDR2 sequences are LNHDA and SQIVND (reference sequence). V was clipped by 3 bases and J by 0 bases, with 15 bases between them. The CDR3 region has the DNA TGTGCCAGTAGTATCCGATCCGCCCCGCTTAGCAATCAGCCCCAGCATTTT. This gives the protein CASSIRSAPLSNQPQHF.

This chain links TRBV6-5 with TRBJ1-2; possible D gene TRBD1, 5 bases. The CDR3 runs to 14 residues. Germline assignment: CDR1 MNHEY and CDR2 SVGAGI. V lost 5 bases and J 8 bases, leaving 18 bases between the germline ends. DNA for the CDR3: TGTGCCAGCAGTCGCGCGGGGACGGGCAACGGCTACACCTTC. Encoded protein: CASSRAGTGNGYTF.

The V and J genes are TRBV5-8 and TRBJ2-1, with D tentatively TRBD2 (6 bases). Germline CDR1 reads SGHTS; CDR2 reads YDEGEE. The CDR3 extends over 16 amino acids. V was clipped by 0 bases and J by 0 bases, with 10 bases between them. The CDR3 DNA follows: TGTGCCAGCAGCTTGGTCCGGGGGTGCTCCTACAATGAGCAGTTCTTC. Its translation is CASSLVRGCSYNEQFF. The full variable domain, completed using reference TRBV5-8 and TRBJ2-1, is EAGVTQSPTHLIKTRGQQATLRCSPISGHTSVYWYQQALGLGLQFLLWYDEGEERNRGNFPPRFSGRQFPNYSSELNVNALELEDSALYLCASSLVRGCSYNEQFFGPGTRLTVL.

V is TRBV27 and J is TRBJ2-3; D is unresolved. There are 14 residues in the CDR3. Germline CDR1 and CDR2: MNHEY and SMNVEV (reference sequence). Trimming stripped 3 bases from V and 0 bases from J, with 7 bases between. The CDR3 DNA is TGTGCCAGCAGTTTGGGTAGGAGCACAGATACGCAGTATTTT. Translation gives CASSLGRSTDTQYF.

The chain has TRBV27 and TRBJ2-5, with D unresolved. The CDR3 has 15 residues. Germline CDR1 is MNHEY and CDR2 is SMNVEV (reference sequence). V was cut by 6 bases and J by 5 bases, with 19 bases left in between. CDR3 residues: CASRSSSAMGETQYF. In DNA form, the CDR3 reads TGTGCCAGCAGATCCTCCTCTGCGATGGGGGAGACCCAGTACTTC.